This is a list of T cell receptor beta chains from one sample in a study of PD-1 blockade in mismatch repair-deficient tumors. The assay was immunoSEQ multiplex PCR, and TCRdb's table has in-frame clones only and misses some. The sample holds just under 9,000 clones, roughly 88% seen once. For these receptors, no antigen is known. Source: cells cultured in vitro, taken from a patient treated with pembrolizumab. These receptors were collected from an adult with mismatch repair-deficient cancer. Each CDR3 is given with its conserved first and last residue. Each record gives: D gene, J gene, V gene, clone size, CDR3 protein, CDR3 DNA. D genes are given only for firm matches. Only part of the rows carry a size: once, few, many, or a class if the clone is expanded.

>.|TRBJ2-3|TRBV10-2|.
CASSPPGSLRDTQYF
TGCGCCAGCAGCCCCCCGGGGTCCCTCAGGGATACGCAGTATTTT
>.|TRBJ2-3|TRBV9|once
CASSPGGGPDTQYF
TGTGCCAGCAGCCCTGGGGGTGGCCCAGATACGCAGTATTTT
>TRBD1|TRBJ2-1|TRBV25-1|.
CASSWTGYNEQFF
TGTGCCAGCAGTTGGACAGGCTACAATGAGCAGTTCTTC
>.|TRBJ2-5|TRBV7-3|once
CASSVSGPQETQYF
TGTGCCAGCAGTGTTAGCGGACCACAAGAGACCCAGTACTTC
>.|TRBJ2-7|TRBV15|.
CATSVGLFEQYF
TGTGCCACCAGCGTCGGACTCTTCGAGCAGTACTTC
>TRBD2|TRBJ2-7|TRBV18|.
CASSPRGLDYEQYF
TGTGCCAGCTCACCAAGGGGACTAGACTACGAGCAGTACTTC
>.|TRBJ2-1|TRBV5-6|.
CASGLGGEMRGNEQFF
TGTGCCAGCGGGCTGGGTGGGGAGATGAGGGGCAATGAGCAGTTCTTC
>TRBD1|TRBJ1-4|TRBV10-3|.
CAISARQGASEKLFF
TGTGCCATCAGTGCGCGGCAGGGGGCAAGTGAAAAACTGTTTTTT
>TRBD1|TRBJ1-1|TRBV6-5|.
CASSRTGAGEAFF
TGTGCCAGCAGCCGGACAGGGGCTGGTGAAGCTTTCTTT
>.|TRBJ1-5|TRBV6-5|.
CASSYSRGQPQHF
TGTGCCAGCAGTTACTCGAGGGGTCAGCCCCAGCATTTT
>.|TRBJ2-1|TRBV11-2|.
CASSDRRRRNEQFF
TGTGCCAGCAGCGACCGTCGGCGGAGAAATGAGCAGTTCTTC
>TRBD2|TRBJ2-7|TRBV27|.
CATSLAGRSYEQYF
TGTGCCACTTCGTTAGCGGGACGCTCCTACGAGCAGTACTTC
>.|TRBJ1-2|TRBV27|.
CASSFRRNYGYTF
TGTGCCAGCAGTTTTCGGCGTAACTATGGCTACACCTTC
>.|TRBJ1-4|TRBV19|.
CASSPWPTNEKLFF
TGTGCCAGTTCCCCCTGGCCGACTAATGAAAAACTGTTTTTT
>.|TRBJ1-4|TRBV9|few
CASSPHGNEKLFF
TGTGCCAGCAGCCCCCACGGTAATGAAAAACTGTTTTTT
>.|TRBJ1-2|TRBV9|.
CASRSGVRYGYTF
TGTGCCAGCAGGTCGGGGGTGCGATATGGCTACACCTTC
>.|TRBJ1-5|TRBV7-9|.
CASSPNQGPQHF
TGTGCCAGCAGCCCCAATCAAGGGCCCCAGCATTTT
>.|TRBJ2-1|TRBV9|.
CASSATLLARGGNEQFF
TGTGCCAGCAGCGCGACCCTACTAGCGAGGGGGGGTAATGAGCAGTTCTTC
>TRBD1|TRBJ1-1|TRBV5-1|.
CASSRQTGQGVGTEAFF
TGCGCCAGCAGCCGCCAAACGGGACAGGGAGTGGGCACTGAAGCTTTCTTT
>.|TRBJ1-2|TRBV5-6|.
CASSLGRRENYGYTF
TGTGCCAGCAGCTTAGGGCGGCGAGAAAACTATGGCTACACCTTC
>.|TRBJ1-5|TRBV6-1|.
CASSDTAYSNQPQHF
TGTGCCAGCAGTGACACGGCCTATAGCAATCAGCCCCAGCATTTT
>.|TRBJ1-2|TRBV15|.
CATSRDSNYGYTF
TGTGCCACCAGCAGGGACAGTAATTATGGCTACACCTTC
>TRBD1|TRBJ1-2|TRBV5-1|.
CASSFNRGGYGYTF
TGCGCCAGCAGCTTTAACAGGGGGGGCTATGGCTACACCTTC
>.|TRBJ2-1|TRBV27|.
CASSVGTPREQFF
TGTGCCAGCAGTGTAGGGACCCCTAGGGAGCAGTTCTTC
>.|TRBJ1-1|TRBV2|.
CASEKTEKNTEAFF
TGTGCCAGCGAAAAGACAGAGAAGAACACTGAAGCTTTCTTT
>.|TRBJ1-1|TRBV27|.
CATKRGDMNTEAFF
TGTGCCACCAAGCGGGGGGATATGAACACTGAAGCTTTCTTT
>.|TRBJ2-7|TRBV28|once
CASSYPGTEADEQYF
TGTGCCAGCAGTTACCCCGGGACGGAGGCTGACGAGCAGTACTTC
>TRBD2|TRBJ2-7|TRBV6-6|.
CASRPTSGVSYEQYF
TGTGCCAGCAGACCCACTAGCGGAGTGTCCTACGAGCAGTACTTC
>.|TRBJ1-1|TRBV6-1|.
CASSVRWMNTEAFF
TGTGCCAGCAGTGTCAGATGGATGAACACTGAAGCTTTCTTT
>.|TRBJ1-3|TRBV15|.
CATSRDAAGTSGNTIYF
TGTGCCACCAGCAGAGACGCGGCCGGCACTTCTGGAAACACCATATATTTT
>TRBD2|TRBJ2-7|TRBV6-5|large
CASSYSEAGVNEQYF
TGTGCCAGCAGTTACTCAGAAGCGGGAGTAAACGAGCAGTACTTC
>TRBD2|TRBJ2-3|TRBV4-2|.
CASSRAGTSGDGSTDTQYF
TGTGCCAGCAGCCGAGCCGGGACTAGCGGTGACGGTAGCACAGATACGCAGTATTTT
>.|TRBJ1-2|TRBV30|.
CASPGGNYGYTF
TGTGCTTCGCCGGGGGGTAACTATGGCTACACCTTC
>.|TRBJ2-7|TRBV2|.
CASRQESYEQYF
TGTGCCAGCCGACAGGAATCCTACGAGCAGTACTTC
>.|TRBJ2-6|TRBV28|.
CASSFRISGANVLTF
TGTGCCAGCAGTTTTCGGATCTCTGGGGCCAACGTCCTGACTTTC
>.|TRBJ2-4|TRBV5-1|.
CASSALPDGIQYF
TGCGCCAGCAGCGCCCTCCCAGATGGCATTCAGTACTTC
>TRBD2|TRBJ2-5|TRBV7-3|.
CASSFSGGKETQYF
TGTGCCAGCAGCTTTTCGGGAGGGAAAGAGACCCAGTACTTC
>TRBD2|TRBJ2-1|TRBV7-8|.
CASSQRLAGGTYNEQFF
TGTGCCAGCAGCCAGAGACTAGCGGGAGGTACCTACAATGAGCAGTTCTTC
>TRBD2|TRBJ2-1|TRBV23-1|.
CASSQLGTSGGEQFF
TGCGCCAGCAGTCAACTCGGGACTAGCGGAGGTGAGCAGTTCTTC
>TRBD1|TRBJ1-4|TRBV28|.
CASSPWTGRATNEKLFF
TGTGCCAGCAGTCCCTGGACAGGGCGTGCAACTAATGAAAAACTGTTTTTT
>TRBD2|TRBJ2-3|TRBV11-2|.
CASSLVGGGDTQYF
TGTGCCAGCAGCTTAGTGGGCGGGGGAGATACGCAGTATTTT
>TRBD2|TRBJ2-1|TRBV30|.
CAKASGGAYNEQFF
TGTGCCAAAGCTAGCGGGGGGGCCTACAATGAGCAGTTCTTC
>TRBD1|TRBJ2-6|TRBV2|few
CASRRRQGASGGANVLTF
TGTGCCAGCAGAAGAAGACAGGGGGCTAGTGGAGGGGCCAACGTCCTGACTTTC
>.|TRBJ1-6|TRBV5-4|few
CASSLERRKATPLHF
TGTGCCAGCAGCTTGGAGCGGAGGAAAGCAACACCCCTCCACTTT
>TRBD2|TRBJ2-3|TRBV13|.
CASSSGVGAGGPWGTDTQYF
TGTGCCAGCAGCTCCGGGGTGGGAGCGGGAGGGCCCTGGGGCACAGATACGCAGTATTTT
>.|TRBJ2-3|TRBV5-1|.
CASNRRAADTDTQYF
TGCGCCAGCAACCGGCGGGCGGCGGACACAGATACGCAGTATTTT
>TRBD2|TRBJ2-1|TRBV27|few
CASSIGLASREQFF
TGTGCCAGCAGTATCGGACTAGCCTCTCGTGAGCAGTTCTTC
>.|TRBJ1-2|TRBV11-2|.
CASSFEYINYGYTF
TGTGCCAGCAGCTTTGAATACATTAACTATGGCTACACCTTC
>.|TRBJ2-3|TRBV29-1|.
CSVGQATDTQYF
TGCAGCGTTGGGCAGGCCACAGATACGCAGTATTTT
>.|TRBJ2-1|TRBV7-9|.
CASSGSQWGEQFF
TGTGCCAGCAGCGGATCGCAATGGGGTGAGCAGTTCTTC
>TRBD1|TRBJ2-7|TRBV7-2|once
CASSLAGQGPYEQYF
TGTGCCAGCAGCTTGGCCGGACAGGGTCCCTACGAGCAGTACTTC
>TRBD1|TRBJ1-4|TRBV6-6|.
CASNTGTANEKLFF
TGTGCCAGCAATACCGGGACAGCTAATGAAAAACTGTTTTTT
>TRBD1|TRBJ2-5|TRBV7-8|.
CASSFGTVQETQYF
TGTGCCAGCAGCTTTGGGACAGTCCAAGAGACCCAGTACTTC
>TRBD1|TRBJ1-2|TRBV28|.
CASSFTGAPRGDGYTF
TGTGCCAGCAGTTTTACAGGGGCGCCCAGGGGTGATGGCTACACCTTC
>.|TRBJ2-7|TRBV27|.
CASSKGRSGIPYEQYF
TGTGCCAGCAGTAAAGGGCGGTCAGGGATCCCCTACGAGCAGTACTTC
>.|TRBJ2-2|TRBV7-9|large
CASSWGTANTGELFF
TGTGCCAGCAGCTGGGGGACGGCGAACACCGGGGAGCTGTTTTTT
>TRBD2|TRBJ2-7|TRBV13|.
CASSLSGRAETYEQYF
TGTGCCAGCAGCTTAAGCGGGAGGGCCGAGACCTACGAGCAGTACTTC
>TRBD1|TRBJ2-7|TRBV28|.
CASSLPGQVTYEQYF
TGTGCCAGCAGTCTACCGGGACAGGTTACCTACGAGCAGTACTTC